Listed below are T cell receptor beta chains from one sample, sequenced in a study of T-cell memory formation after mild COVID-19. TCRdb analysed the 5' RACE reads with MiXCR anew, one entry per CDR3 protein. The profile covers about 90,000 distinct CDR3 sequences, with approximately 13% appearing a single time and roughly a quarter taken by the ten largest. The sample was PBMCs or a T cell subset sorted from them (not recorded which). The receptor source for this set is an adult woman who had mild COVID-19 (a few samples of this study predate the infection). Cell type and time point are not known. CDR3s include the opening cysteine and the closing phenylalanine or tryptophan. D genes are given only for firm matches. Some rows have no size entry. The others give once, few or many, or a class for an expanded clone.

CAISPLSDTQYF | TGTGCCATCAGTCCACTATCAGATACGCAGTATTTT | . | TRBJ2-3 | TRBV12-3/TRBV12-4 | .
CASSSGLALFDTQYF | TGCGCCAGCAGCTCTGGACTAGCGTTATTCGATACGCAGTATTTT | TRBD2 | TRBJ2-3 | TRBV5-1 | .
CASSYVGYEQYF | TGTGCCAGCAGTTACGTAGGGTACGAGCAGTACTTC | . | TRBJ2-7 | TRBV6-2/TRBV6-3 | .
CASSLRVVFAGELFF | TGTGCCAGCAGCTTGAGGGTCGTGTTTGCCGGGGAGCTGTTTTTT | . | TRBJ2-2 | TRBV5-5 | few
CASSHSGTGSAYEQYF | TGCGCCAGCAGCCATTCCGGGACAGGGAGTGCCTACGAGCAGTACTTC | TRBD1 | TRBJ2-7 | TRBV4-3 | .
CSVGISSYEQYF | TGCAGCGTTGGCATTAGCTCCTACGAGCAGTACTTC | . | TRBJ2-7 | TRBV29-1 | many
CASSEGTTDTQYF | TGTGCCAGCAGCGAGGGGACTACAGATACGCAGTATTTT | . | TRBJ2-3 | TRBV9 | .
CASSLEGRSDQPQHF | TGTGCCAGCAGCCTAGAGGGAAGATCGGATCAGCCCCAGCATTTT | . | TRBJ1-5 | TRBV11-2 | .
CSAPARDNYGYTF | TGCAGTGCCCCCGCACGGGACAACTATGGCTACACCTTC | . | TRBJ1-2 | TRBV20-1 | .
CSARVDRGLWDEQYF | TGCAGTGCTAGGGTCGACAGGGGGCTTTGGGACGAGCAGTACTTC | TRBD1 | TRBJ2-7 | TRBV20-1 | few
CASSARELGEQYF | TGTGCCAGCAGCGCCCGCGAGCTGGGAGAGCAGTACTTC | . | TRBJ2-7 | TRBV12-3/TRBV12-4 | few
CASSWSGPLPSPEQYF | TGTGCCAGCAGCTGGTCAGGACCTCTTCCCTCCCCCGAGCAGTACTTC | . | TRBJ2-7 | TRBV7-9 | .
CASSPHTGTFTDTQYF | TGTGCCAGCAGCCCACACACTGGTACCTTCACAGATACGCAGTATTTT | . | TRBJ2-3 | TRBV5-6 | few
CASSPGQNYGYTF | TGTGCCAGCAGCCCGGGACAGAACTATGGCTACACCTTC | TRBD1 | TRBJ1-2 | TRBV27 | few
CTSSEGTSGIPTYNEQFF | TGCACCAGCAGCGAGGGGACTAGCGGGATTCCCACCTACAATGAGCAGTTCTTC | TRBD2 | TRBJ2-1 | TRBV5-1 | once
CATSDPKQGSEKLFF | TGTGCCACCAGTGACCCCAAACAGGGAAGCGAAAAACTGTTTTTT | . | TRBJ1-4 | TRBV24-1 | .
CASSFFRKGEALYEQYF | TGTGCCAGCAGCTTCTTCCGCAAGGGGGAGGCCCTCTACGAGCAGTACTTC | . | TRBJ2-7 | TRBV7-8 | many
CASTQRAPNTEAFF | TGTGCCAGCACCCAGAGGGCTCCGAACACTGAAGCTTTCTTT | . | TRBJ1-1 | TRBV12-3/TRBV12-4 | .
CAWSGGGPYSFF | TGTGCCTGGAGTGGTGGAGGCCCATACTCTTTCTTT | . | TRBJ1-1 | TRBV30 | .
CASSLGDRREQYF | TGTGCCAGCAGCTTGGGGGACAGGAGGGAGCAGTACTTC | TRBD1 | TRBJ2-7 | TRBV5-5 | few
CSARGNSNQPQHF | TGCAGTGCTCGAGGGAATAGCAATCAGCCCCAGCATTTT | . | TRBJ1-5 | TRBV20-1 | few
CASSPDVHWVYGYTF | TGTGCCAGCAGCCCGGACGTCCATTGGGTGTATGGCTACACCTTC | . | TRBJ1-2 | TRBV6-2/TRBV6-3 | .
CASSVAQFTEAFF | TGTGCCAGCAGCGTAGCACAGTTCACTGAAGCTTTCTTT | . | TRBJ1-1 | TRBV9 | .
CASSSSPGPPAQHF | TGTGCCAGCAGCTCAAGTCCCGGGCCCCCGGCCCAGCATTTT | . | TRBJ1-5 | TRBV7-9 | many
CASSLGASAYEQYF | TGCGCCAGCAGCTTGGGGGCTAGCGCCTACGAGCAGTACTTC | . | TRBJ2-7 | TRBV5-1 | few
CASSPPGAGVENEQFF | TGTGCCAGCAGTCCCCCAGGAGCGGGAGTAGAAAATGAGCAGTTCTTC | TRBD2 | TRBJ2-1 | TRBV12-3/TRBV12-4 | many
CASSLSQNTGELFF | TGTGCCAGCAGTTTGAGCCAGAACACCGGGGAGCTGTTTTTT | . | TRBJ2-2 | TRBV12-3/TRBV12-4 | .
CAWSPGPNTEAFF | TGTGCCTGGAGTCCGGGGCCCAACACTGAAGCTTTCTTT | . | TRBJ1-1 | TRBV30 | .
CASSLWGPNTGELFF | TGTGCCAGCAGCTTATGGGGACCGAACACCGGGGAGCTGTTTTTT | . | TRBJ2-2 | TRBV7-6 | few
CASSLLGHGGASTDTQYF | TGTGCCAGCAGTTTATTGGGGCACGGGGGGGCTAGCACAGATACGCAGTATTTT | TRBD2 | TRBJ2-3 | TRBV12-3/TRBV12-4 | many
CSVEDLVGGGPRETQYF | TGCAGCGTTGAAGATCTTGTTGGGGGAGGCCCTCGTGAGACCCAGTACTTC | . | TRBJ2-5 | TRBV29-1 | .
CASSPPGQTFYGYTF | TGTGCCAGCAGCCCGCCGGGCCAGACGTTCTATGGCTACACCTTC | . | TRBJ1-2 | TRBV7-2 | .
CASSQLGPYEQYF | TGTGCCAGCAGCCAGCTCGGACCCTACGAGCAGTACTTC | . | TRBJ2-7 | TRBV7-8 | few
CASSLVLGDNTEAFF | TGTGCCAGCAGCTTAGTATTGGGGGATAACACTGAAGCTTTCTTT | . | TRBJ1-1 | TRBV7-2 | once
CASRDRGWLETQYF | TGTGCCAGCCGGGACAGGGGGTGGTTGGAGACCCAGTACTTC | TRBD1 | TRBJ2-5 | TRBV6-5 | many
CASSTGPSYEQYF | TGTGCCAGCAGCACGGGACCGTCCTACGAGCAGTACTTC | . | TRBJ2-7 | TRBV12-3/TRBV12-4 | .
CSARDLAGVTYEQFF | TGCAGTGCTAGAGATCTGGCGGGAGTTACGTATGAGCAGTTCTTC | TRBD2 | TRBJ2-1 | TRBV20-1 | .
CASSPGLSTDTQYF | TGTGCCAGCAGCCCAGGACTGAGCACAGATACGCAGTATTTT | . | TRBJ2-3 | TRBV9 | .
CASSGDGTYNEQFF | TGCGCCAGCAGCGGGGACGGTACCTACAATGAGCAGTTCTTC | . | TRBJ2-1 | TRBV5-1 | .
CASAYGGSSYEQYF | TGTGCCAGCGCCTACGGGGGAAGCTCCTACGAGCAGTACTTC | . | TRBJ2-7 | TRBV12-3/TRBV12-4 | .
CSASRASDPSSYEQYF | TGCAGTGCTAGTAGGGCTAGCGACCCGAGCTCCTACGAGCAGTACTTC | . | TRBJ2-7 | TRBV20-1 | few
CATSDRREWGYEQYF | TGTGCCACCAGTGATCGGCGGGAATGGGGCTACGAGCAGTACTTC | . | TRBJ2-7 | TRBV24-1 | .